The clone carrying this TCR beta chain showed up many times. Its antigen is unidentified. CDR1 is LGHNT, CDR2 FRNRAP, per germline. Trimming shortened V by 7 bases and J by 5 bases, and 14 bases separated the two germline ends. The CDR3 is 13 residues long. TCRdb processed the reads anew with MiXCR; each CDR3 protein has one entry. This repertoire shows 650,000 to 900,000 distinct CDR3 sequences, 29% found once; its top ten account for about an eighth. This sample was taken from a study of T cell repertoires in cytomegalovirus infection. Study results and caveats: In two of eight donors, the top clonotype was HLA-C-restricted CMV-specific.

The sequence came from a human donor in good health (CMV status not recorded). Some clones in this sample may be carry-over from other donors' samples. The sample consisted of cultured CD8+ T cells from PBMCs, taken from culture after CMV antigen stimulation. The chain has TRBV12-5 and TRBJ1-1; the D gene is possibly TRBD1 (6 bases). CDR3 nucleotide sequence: TGTGCTAGTGCCCGGGGAGGGGGTACTGAAGCTTTCTTT. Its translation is CASARGGGTEAFF.